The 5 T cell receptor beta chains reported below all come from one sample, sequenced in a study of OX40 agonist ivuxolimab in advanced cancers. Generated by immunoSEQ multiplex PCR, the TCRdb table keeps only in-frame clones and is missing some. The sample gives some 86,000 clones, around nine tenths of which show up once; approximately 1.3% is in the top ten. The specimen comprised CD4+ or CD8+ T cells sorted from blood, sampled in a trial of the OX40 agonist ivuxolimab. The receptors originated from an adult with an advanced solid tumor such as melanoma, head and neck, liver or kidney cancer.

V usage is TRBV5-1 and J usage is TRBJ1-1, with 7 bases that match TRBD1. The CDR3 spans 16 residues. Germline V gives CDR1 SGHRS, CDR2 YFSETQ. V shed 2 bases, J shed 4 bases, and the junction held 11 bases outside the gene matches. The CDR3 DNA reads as TGCGCCAGCAGCTTTTTGACAGGGACGGTAGGCACTGAAGCTTTCTTT. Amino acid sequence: CASSFLTGTVGTEAFF. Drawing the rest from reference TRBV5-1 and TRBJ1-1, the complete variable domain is KAGVTQTPRYLIKTRGQQVTLSCSPISGHRSVSWYQQTPGQGLQFLFEYFSETQRNKGNFPGRFSGRQFSNSRSEMNVSTLELGDSALYLCASSFLTGTVGTEAFFGQGTRLTVV.

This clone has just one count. The CDR3 sequence: CASSPPGRGHLDTQYF. The CDR3 region has the DNA TGTGCCAGCTCACCCCCGGGCAGGGGCCACTTGGATACGCAGTATTTT. J is TRBJ2-3 and V is TRBV18; D may be TRBD1 (6 bases). The CDR3 has 16 amino acids. CDR1 is KGHSH, CDR2 LQKENI, per germline. V lost 3 bases and J lost 6, with 19 bases in between.

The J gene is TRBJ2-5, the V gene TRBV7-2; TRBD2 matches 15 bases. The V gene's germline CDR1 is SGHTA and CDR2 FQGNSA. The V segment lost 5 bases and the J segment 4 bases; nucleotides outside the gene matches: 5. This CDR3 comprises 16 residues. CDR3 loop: CASSPRTSGRGETQYF. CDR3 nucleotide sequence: TGTGCCAGCAGCCCCCGGACTAGCGGGAGGGGAGAGACCCAGTACTTC.

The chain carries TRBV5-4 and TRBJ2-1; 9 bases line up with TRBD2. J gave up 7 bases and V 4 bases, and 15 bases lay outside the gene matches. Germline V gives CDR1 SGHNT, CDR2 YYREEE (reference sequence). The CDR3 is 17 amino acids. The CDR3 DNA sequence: TGTGCCAGCAGCCCCCGAGCCGGGCGGGGGGGCCGGAATGAGCAGTTCTTC. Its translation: CASSPRAGRGGRNEQFF.

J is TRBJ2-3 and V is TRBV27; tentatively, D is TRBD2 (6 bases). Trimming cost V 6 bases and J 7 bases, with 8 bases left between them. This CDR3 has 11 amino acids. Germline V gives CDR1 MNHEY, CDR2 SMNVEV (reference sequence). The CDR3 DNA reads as TGTGCCAGCAGGGGGACTTATACGCAGTATTTT. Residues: CASRGTYTQYF.